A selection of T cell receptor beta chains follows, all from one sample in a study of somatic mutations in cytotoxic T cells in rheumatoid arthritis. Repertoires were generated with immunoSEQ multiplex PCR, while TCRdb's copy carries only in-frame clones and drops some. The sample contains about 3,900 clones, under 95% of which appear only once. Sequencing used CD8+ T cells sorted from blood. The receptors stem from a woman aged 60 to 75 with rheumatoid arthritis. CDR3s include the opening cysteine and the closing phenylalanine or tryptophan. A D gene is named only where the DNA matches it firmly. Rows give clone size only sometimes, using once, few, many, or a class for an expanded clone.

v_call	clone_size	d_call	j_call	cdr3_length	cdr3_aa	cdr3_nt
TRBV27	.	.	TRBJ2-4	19	CASSFFSGQLPLAKNIQYF	TGTGCCAGCAGTTTTTTCTCGGGACAACTGCCCCTAGCCAAAAACATTCAGTACTTC
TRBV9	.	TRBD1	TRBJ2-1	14	CASSPWDRLDEQFF	TGTGCCAGCAGCCCCTGGGACAGGCTGGATGAGCAGTTCTTC
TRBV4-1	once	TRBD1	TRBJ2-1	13	CASSLQGVNEQFF	TGCGCCAGCAGCCTACAGGGGGTCAATGAGCAGTTCTTC
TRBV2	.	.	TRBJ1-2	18	CASSGTRDGGGFWDGYTF	TGTGCCAGCAGTGGAACTCGCGATGGGGGGGGATTTTGGGATGGCTACACCTTC
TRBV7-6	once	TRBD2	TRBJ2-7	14	CASSTLAGAYEQYF	TGTGCCAGCAGCACGTTAGCGGGGGCCTACGAGCAGTACTTC
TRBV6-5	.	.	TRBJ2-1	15	CASSYGGGSYNEQFF	TGTGCCAGCAGTTATGGGGGAGGCTCCTACAATGAGCAGTTCTTC
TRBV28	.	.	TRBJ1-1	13	CASSFGTVSEAFF	TGTGCCAGCAGTTTTGGCACAGTCTCTGAAGCTTTCTTT
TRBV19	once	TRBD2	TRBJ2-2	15	CASISIAGGPGELFF	TGTGCCAGTATATCGATAGCGGGGGGGCCCGGGGAGCTGTTTTTT
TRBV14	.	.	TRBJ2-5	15	CASSQGQNLQETQYF	TGTGCCAGCAGCCAAGGACAGAACCTTCAAGAGACCCAGTACTTC
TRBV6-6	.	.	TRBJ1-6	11	CASKNDAGLHF	TGTGCCAGCAAAAACGACGCCGGGCTCCACTTT
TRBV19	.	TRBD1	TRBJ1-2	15	CASSGIQGVNYGYTF	TGTGCCAGTAGTGGAATACAGGGGGTGAACTATGGCTACACCTTC
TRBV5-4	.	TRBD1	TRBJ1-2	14	CASSLGGGGYGYTF	TGTGCCAGCAGCTTGGGAGGGGGCGGATATGGCTACACCTTC
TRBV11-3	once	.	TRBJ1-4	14	CASSLSFREEKLFF	TGTGCCAGCAGCTTAAGCTTCCGGGAGGAAAAACTGTTTTTT
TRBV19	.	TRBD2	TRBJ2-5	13	CASSGGGRETQYF	TGTGCCAGTAGTGGGGGGGGTAGAGAGACCCAGTACTTC
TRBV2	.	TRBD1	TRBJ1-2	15	CASTQTGAFVYGYTF	TGTGCCAGCACCCAGACAGGGGCGTTTGTCTATGGCTACACCTTC
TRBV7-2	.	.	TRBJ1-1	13	CASSLVEWPEAFF	TGTGCCAGCAGCTTAGTGGAGTGGCCTGAAGCTTTCTTT
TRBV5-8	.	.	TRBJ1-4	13	CASGRDFNEKLFF	TGTGCCAGCGGAAGGGACTTTAATGAAAAACTGTTTTTT
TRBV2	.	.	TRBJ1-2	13	CASSTSQGYGYTF	TGTGCCAGCAGTACGAGTCAGGGCTATGGCTACACCTTC
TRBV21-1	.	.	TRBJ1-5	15	CASSKAQAFNQPQHF	TGTGCCAGCAGCAAAGCGCAGGCCTTCAATCAGCCCCAGCATTTT
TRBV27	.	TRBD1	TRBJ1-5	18	CASSFPLLQGAVNQPQHF	TGTGCCAGCAGTTTCCCCCTCCTCCAGGGGGCGGTCAATCAGCCCCAGCATTTT
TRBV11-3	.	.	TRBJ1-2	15	CASSAHGQTVLGYTF	TGTGCCAGCAGCGCCCATGGACAGACCGTTCTTGGCTACACCTTC
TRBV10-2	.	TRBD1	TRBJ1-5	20	CASSSMDRGLAPYSNQPQHF	TGCGCCAGCAGTTCCATGGACAGGGGGCTTGCCCCGTATAGCAATCAGCCCCAGCATTTT
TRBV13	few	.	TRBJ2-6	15	CASSYGGVGANVLTF	TGTGCCAGCAGTTATGGGGGCGTTGGGGCCAACGTCCTGACTTTC
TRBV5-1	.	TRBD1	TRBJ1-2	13	CASSFDRGLGYTF	TGCGCCAGCAGCTTCGACAGGGGATTGGGCTACACCTTC
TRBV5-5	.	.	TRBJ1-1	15	CASSFSWGDRTEAFF	TGTGCCAGCAGCTTTTCTTGGGGGGACCGCACTGAAGCTTTCTTT
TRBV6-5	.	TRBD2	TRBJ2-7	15	CASSPPREGLYEQYF	TGTGCCAGCAGCCCCCCCCGGGAGGGCCTCTACGAGCAGTACTTC
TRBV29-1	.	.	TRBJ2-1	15	CSATVGGLKYNEQFF	TGCAGCGCCACTGTGGGGGGGCTGAAATACAATGAGCAGTTCTTC
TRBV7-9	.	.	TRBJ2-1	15	CASSPALASKDEQFF	TGTGCCAGCAGCCCCGCACTAGCCTCAAAGGATGAGCAGTTCTTC
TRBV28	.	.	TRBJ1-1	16	CASSLPATVMNTEAFF	TGTGCCAGCAGTTTACCCGCGACAGTGATGAACACTGAAGCTTTCTTT
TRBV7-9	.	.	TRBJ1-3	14	CASTIGDSGNTIYF	TGTGCCAGCACCATTGGAGATTCTGGAAACACCATATATTTT
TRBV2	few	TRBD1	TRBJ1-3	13	CASSDRGGDTIYF	TGTGCCAGCAGCGACAGGGGTGGGGACACCATATATTTT
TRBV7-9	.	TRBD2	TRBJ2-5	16	CASSLWGGGLRETQYF	TGTGCCAGCAGCTTATGGGGGGGAGGGCTACGAGAGACCCAGTACTTC
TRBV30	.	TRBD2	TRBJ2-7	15	CAWTPVARENYEQYF	TGTGCCTGGACCCCCGTTGCGCGGGAGAACTACGAGCAGTACTTC
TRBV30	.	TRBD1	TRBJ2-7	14	CAWSTRDRGCEQYF	TGTGCCTGGAGTACCCGGGACAGGGGCTGCGAGCAGTACTTC
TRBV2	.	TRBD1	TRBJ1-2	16	CASSGPGTGFGYGYTF	TGTGCCAGCAGCGGCCCCGGGACAGGGTTTGGGTATGGCTACACCTTC
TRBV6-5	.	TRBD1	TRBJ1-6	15	CASNRNRGKDSPLHF	TGTGCCAGCAACAGAAACAGGGGGAAGGATTCACCCCTCCACTTT
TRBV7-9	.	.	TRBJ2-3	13	CASSRVRTDTQYF	TGTGCCAGCAGCCGAGTACGAACAGATACGCAGTATTTT
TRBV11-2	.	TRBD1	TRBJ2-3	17	CASSLDGTGGLTDTQYF	TGTGCCAGCAGCTTAGACGGGACAGGGGGCCTGACGGATACGCAGTATTTT
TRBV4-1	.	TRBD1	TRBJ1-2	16	CASSQGRTGGYYGYTF	TGCGCCAGCAGCCAAGGGAGAACAGGGGGCTACTATGGCTACACCTTC
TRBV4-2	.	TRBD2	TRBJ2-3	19	CASSLGLAGGQGGRDTQYF	TGTGCCAGCAGCCTCGGACTAGCGGGGGGTCAGGGAGGGCGAGATACGCAGTATTTT
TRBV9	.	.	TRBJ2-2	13	CASSPSGSGELFF	TGTGCCAGCAGCCCCTCGGGGTCCGGGGAGCTGTTTTTT
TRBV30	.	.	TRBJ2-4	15	CAWSEGELAKNIQYF	TGTGCCTGGAGTGAAGGGGAACTAGCCAAAAACATTCAGTACTTC
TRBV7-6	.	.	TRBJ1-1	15	CASSLEGDANTEAFF	TGTGCCAGCAGCTTAGAGGGGGACGCGAACACTGAAGCTTTCTTT
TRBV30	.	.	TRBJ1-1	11	CAWRGGDIAFF	TGTGCCTGGAGGGGGGGGGACATAGCTTTCTTT
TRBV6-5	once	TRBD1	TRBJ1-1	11	CASRTGDEAFF	TGTGCCAGCAGGACAGGGGACGAAGCTTTCTTT
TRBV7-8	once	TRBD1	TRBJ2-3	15	CASRQDRAGGDTQYF	TGTGCCAGCAGGCAAGACAGGGCAGGGGGAGATACGCAGTATTTT
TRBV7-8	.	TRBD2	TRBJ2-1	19	CASSLFPPSGVNSYNEQFF	TGTGCCAGCAGCTTATTCCCGCCTAGCGGAGTCAACTCCTACAATGAGCAGTTCTTC
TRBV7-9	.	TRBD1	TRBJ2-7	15	CASSSTRDRVDEQYF	TGTGCCAGCAGCTCCACCCGGGACAGGGTCGACGAGCAGTACTTC
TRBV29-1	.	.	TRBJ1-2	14	CSVIPTDWNYGYTF	TGCAGCGTCATCCCGACAGACTGGAACTATGGCTACACCTTC
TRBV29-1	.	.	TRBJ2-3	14	CSAGYGQSTDTQYF	TGCAGCGCTGGATACGGACAGAGCACAGATACGCAGTATTTT
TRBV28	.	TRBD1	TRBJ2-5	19	CASSSRYRGGRVGVETQYF	TGTGCCAGCAGTTCCCGCTACCGAGGGGGCAGGGTTGGGGTCGAGACCCAGTACTTC
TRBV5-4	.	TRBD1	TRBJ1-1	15	CASSENRGRDTEAFF	TGTGCCAGCAGCGAAAACAGGGGGCGCGACACTGAAGCTTTCTTT
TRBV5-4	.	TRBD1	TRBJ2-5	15	CASSLMVGQGKTQYF	TGTGCCAGCAGCTTGATGGTCGGACAGGGGAAGACCCAGTACTTC
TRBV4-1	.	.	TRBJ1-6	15	CASSQAGELNSPLHF	TGCGCCAGCAGCCAGGCAGGTGAACTTAATTCCCCCCTCCACTTT
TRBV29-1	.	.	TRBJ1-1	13	CSALRGQNTQAFF	TGCAGCGCGCTTAGAGGGCAGAACACCCAAGCTTTCTTT
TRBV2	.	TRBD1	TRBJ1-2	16	CASSGMKGAAHYGYTF	TGTGCCAGCAGTGGAATGAAGGGGGCCGCGCACTATGGCTACACCTTC
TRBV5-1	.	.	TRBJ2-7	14	CASSWEVSSYEQYF	TGCGCCAGCAGCTGGGAGGTTAGCTCCTACGAGCAGTACTTC
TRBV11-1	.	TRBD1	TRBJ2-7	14	CASSQGTGGSEQYF	TGTGCCAGCAGCCAGGGGACAGGGGGAAGCGAGCAGTACTTC
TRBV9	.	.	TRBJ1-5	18	CASSVVEAPCYSNQPQHF	TGTGCCAGCAGCGTAGTCGAAGCCCCATGCTATAGCAATCAGCCCCAGCATTTT
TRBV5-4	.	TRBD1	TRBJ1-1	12	CASSPGQGKAFF	TGTGCCAGCAGTCCAGGACAGGGAAAGGCTTTCTTT